These 30 T cell receptor beta chains share one sample of origin, sequenced in a study of blood T cell repertoires in COVID-19 (dated by TCRdb to about 2020). Library preparation employed the immunoSEQ multiplex PCR assay. TCRdb retrieved this table from immuneACCESS and kept in-frame rearrangements only. Not all clones are present; in checked studies, unresolved V genes account for under half, and no reason is known for the remainder. The sample data list roughly 290,000 clones, and around four fifths of these were observed just once. The ten largest clonotypes hold approximately 4.1% of the sample. The sample comprised peripheral blood. These TCRs come from a woman aged 50 to 60 with active or convalescent COVID-19.

This clone occurred a few times. The CDR3 DNA follows: TGTGCCAGCAGCCAGGGAGGGCCAAGCGTTGCGCAGTATTTT. Encoded protein: CASSQGGPSVAQYF. The genes are TRBV3-1 (or the pseudogene TRBV3-2) and TRBJ2-3, with 7 bases that match TRBD2. Trimming took 3 bases from V and 10 from J; bases not matched to a gene: 10. The V gene's germline CDR1 is LGHDT and CDR2 YNNKEL (reference sequence). This CDR3 is 14 amino acids long.

This clone was observed a single time. The chain joins TRBV29-1 to TRBJ1-2; 9 nucleotides line up with TRBD1. After removal of 7 bases from V and 8 bases from J, the junction contained 2 bases not matched to a gene. The CDR3 covers 10 residues. The germline V gene has CDR1 SQVTM and CDR2 ANQGSEA. CDR3 coding DNA: TGCAGCGGGGACAGGGACGGCTACACCTTC. It encodes CSGDRDGYTF.

The chain employs TRBV6-1 and TRBJ1-2; a possible D gene is TRBD1 (5 bases). Germline V gene sequence: CDR1 MNHNS, CDR2 SASEGT. The CDR3 extends over 18 amino acids. Deletions cut 3 bases from V and 1 base from J, with 21 bases between. CDR3 DNA sequence: TGTGCCAGCAGTGATCCGGAAACAGGACGGGTATTTAACTATGGCTACACCTTC. The encoded protein is CASSDPETGRVFNYGYTF.

The chain has TRBV2 and TRBJ1-1; weak D call: TRBD1 (5 bases). With 3 bases removed from V and 1 base from J, the gap between germline ends came to 9 bases. This CDR3 has 14 amino acids. Germline CDR1 is SNHLY and CDR2 is FYNNEI. The CDR3 nucleotides read TGTGCCAGCAGTGAGGCAGGGCCGAACACTGAAGCTTTCTTT. Protein product: CASSEAGPNTEAFF.

V is TRBV27 and J is TRBJ2-7; D possibly corresponds to TRBD2 (6 bases). The germline V and J ends were trimmed by 0 bases and 6 bases, with 12 bases remaining between them. The CDR3 covers 14 residues. Germline V gene data show CDR1 as MNHEY and CDR2 as SMNVEV (reference sequence). In DNA form, the CDR3 reads TGTGCCAGCAGTTTATCACTAGCATCGCGCGAGCAGTACTTC. As protein: CASSLSLASREQYF.

The chain links TRBV27 to TRBJ1-2; TRBD1 aligns across 8 bases. This CDR3 has 15 residues. Germline loops: CDR1 MNHEY, CDR2 SMNVEV (reference sequence). V lost 0 bases and J lost 8; bases outside the gene matches: 8. The CDR3 reads CASSLSDRALDGYTF. CDR3 nucleotides: TGTGCCAGCAGTTTATCGGACAGGGCTCTGGACGGCTACACCTTC.

The rearrangement links TRBV6-2 or TRBV6-3 to TRBJ1-4; 8 nucleotides align to TRBD1. CDR1 is MNHEY and CDR2 is SVGEGT in the germline V gene. V shed 5 bases and J 8 bases; nucleotides not matched to a gene: 10. The CDR3 consists of 15 residues. The DNA of the CDR3 is TGTGCCAGCAGTACACCCACAGGGGGGTCGGAAAAACTGTTTTTT. Protein product: CASSTPTGGSEKLFF.

V is TRBV29-1 and J is TRBJ1-2; D might be TRBD1 (5 bases). V was trimmed by 3 bases and J by 8 bases, leaving 13 bases between them. CDR1 is SQVTM, CDR2 ANQGSEA, per germline. The CDR3 has 12 residues. The CDR3 reads CSVDRQRGGYTF. The CDR3 region has the DNA TGCAGCGTTGATAGACAGCGTGGCGGCTACACCTTC.

Details on this clone: One end of the junction fails to match germline, which may point to a read error. The chain has TRBV18 and TRBJ2-7, with 10 bases that match TRBD2. This CDR3 is built from 14 residues. Germline V lookup: CDR1 KGHSH, CDR2 LQKENI. The CDR3 protein is CASSHEREGSPVHF. The CDR3 nucleotides read TGTGCCAGCTCGCACGAGCGGGAGGGCTCCCCCGTCCACTTC.

V usage is TRBV5-1 and J usage is TRBJ2-7; no clear D. Between the trimmed V and J ends, which lost 4 bases and 6 bases, there was a span of 20 bases. Germline CDR1 reads SGHRS; CDR2 reads YFSETQ. This CDR3 has 15 amino acids. The CDR3 DNA follows: TGCGCCAGCAGCGAGCTCATGTTCCCCGATGGCGAGCAGTACTTC. It is translated as CASSELMFPDGEQYF.

The chain recombines TRBV5-1 with TRBJ2-3; TRBD2 agrees at 8 bases. The J segment lost 2 bases and the V segment lost 0 bases, leaving 2 bases of the junction unmatched. CDR3 length equals 15 residues. Looked up from germline, CDR1 is SGHRS and CDR2 is YFSETQ. CDR3 loop: CASSLVAGYTDTQYF. CDR3 in DNA: TGCGCCAGCAGCTTGGTAGCGGGATACACAGATACGCAGTATTTT.

This clone was found a few times. The chain uses TRBV7-9 and TRBJ1-3; D unclear. Germline V gene sequence: CDR1 SEHNR, CDR2 FQNEAQ (reference sequence). Trimming took off 5 bases at V and 8 bases at J, with 13 bases between the two ends. This CDR3 has 13 residues. The CDR3 spells CASSPLAGHTIYF. The CDR3 DNA follows: TGTGCCAGCAGCCCTCTGGCAGGTCACACCATATATTTT.

This clone was recorded only once. The chain carries TRBV2 and TRBJ1-5; possibly TRBD1 for D (5 bases). Germline V gene data show CDR1 as SNHLY and CDR2 as FYNNEI. This CDR3 region has 13 residues. V dropped 4 bases and J dropped 3 bases, with 7 bases sitting between them. The CDR3 sequence: CASSAGDNQPQHF. As DNA, the CDR3 is TGTGCCAGCAGTGCGGGGGACAATCAGCCCCAGCATTTT.

The chain couples TRBV28 to TRBJ2-3, with a weak D call TRBD2 (6 bases). CDR1 is MDHEN, CDR2 SYDVKM, per germline. This CDR3 comprises 14 residues. Between the trimmed V and J ends, which lost 6 bases and 2 bases, there was a span of 12 bases. The CDR3 region has the DNA TGTGCCAGCAGCCGGGAGCCATTCACAGATACGCAGTATTTT. Translated: CASSREPFTDTQYF. The full variable domain, with the rest looked up from reference TRBV28 and TRBJ2-3, is DVKVTQSSRYLVKRTGEKVFLECVQDMDHENMFWYRQDPGLGLRLIYFSYDVKMKEKGDIPEGYSVSREKKERFSLILESASTNQTSMYLCASSREPFTDTQYFGPGTRLTVL.

The CDR3: CASSSDYSSGTDTQYF. CDR3 DNA: TGTGCCAGCAGTTCGGACTATTCCTCTGGAACAGATACGCAGTATTTT. The chain links TRBV11-1 to TRBJ2-3; maybe TRBD2 (6 bases). V lost 6 bases to trimming and J lost 3 bases, with 19 bases between them. This CDR3 spans 16 amino acids. Germline V gene lookup returns CDR1 SGHAT and CDR2 FQDESV (reference sequence). The entire variable domain, with the rest obtained from reference TRBV11-1 and TRBJ2-3, is as follows: EAEVAQSPRYKITEKSQAVAFWCDPISGHATLYWYRQILGQGPELLVQFQDESVVDDSQLPKDRFSAERLKGVDSTLKIQPAELGDSAMYLCASSSDYSSGTDTQYFGPGTRLTVL.

CDR3 nucleotide sequence: TGTGCCAGCAGCGTAGGCCCCGGGACTTTCACCGGGGAGCTGTTTTTT. It specifies CASSVGPGTFTGELFF. This chain uses TRBV9 with TRBJ2-2; a possible D gene is TRBD2 (6 bases). Trimming left V 0 bases short and J 4 bases short, with 13 bases between. The germline gives CDR1 SGDLS, CDR2 YYNGEE. The length of the CDR3 is 16 residues.

This clone was recorded only once. The V and J genes are TRBV11-1 and TRBJ2-1; tentative D call: TRBD2 (5 bases). In germline, CDR1 is SGHAT, CDR2 FQDESV (reference sequence). The CDR3 is 11 amino acids. V was shortened by 1 base and J by 11 bases, with 6 bases between the two germline ends. The CDR3 coding sequence is TGTGCCAGCAGCTTAGTCGGGAAGCAGTTCTTC. It encodes CASSLVGKQFF.

This chain links TRBV15 with TRBJ1-4; D may be TRBD1 (5 bases). The CDR3 totals 18 residues. Germline assignment: CDR1 LNHNV and CDR2 YYDKDF (reference sequence). Trimming cost V 0 bases and J 5 bases, with 19 bases left between them. The CDR3 sequence is CATSREVFAGVSNEKLFF. The DNA of the CDR3 is TGTGCCACCAGCAGAGAAGTATTTGCGGGGGTGTCGAATGAAAAACTGTTTTTT.

The genes are TRBV5-4 and TRBJ1-5; 7 nucleotides agree with TRBD1. The CDR3 totals 15 residues. With V trimmed by 1 base and J by 4 bases, 5 bases remained unmatched. Germline values: CDR1 SGHNT, CDR2 YYREEE (reference sequence). CDR3 sequence reads: CASSLKGAENQPQHF. The CDR3 DNA sequence: TGTGCCAGCAGCTTGAAGGGGGCTGAGAATCAGCCCCAGCATTTT. Looking up the rest from reference TRBV5-4 and TRBJ1-5 gives the full variable domain: ETGVTQSPTHLIKTRGQQVTLRCSSQSGHNTVSWYQQALGQGPQFIFQYYREEENGRGNFPPRFSGLQFPNYSSELNVNALELDDSALYLCASSLKGAENQPQHFGDGTRLSIL.

Only a few counts were recorded for this clone. The gene calls are TRBV6-5 and TRBJ2-7, with 7 nucleotides matching TRBD2. The CDR3 covers 13 residues. With 1 base clipped from V and 7 bases from J, the junction kept 4 bases outside the gene matches. Germline values: CDR1 MNHEY, CDR2 SVGAGI. The CDR3 reads CASSYWEGREQYF. DNA of the CDR3: TGTGCCAGCAGTTACTGGGAGGGAAGGGAGCAGTACTTC.

The chain employs TRBV15 and TRBJ1-5, with 7 positions matching TRBD1. CDR1 and CDR2 from the germline V gene are LNHNV and YYDKDF (reference sequence). The CDR3 has 15 residues. V lost 1 base and J lost 5; bases outside the gene matches: 5. Here the CDR3 reads CATSRARQGDQPQHF. In DNA form, the CDR3 reads TGTGCCACCAGCAGAGCTAGACAGGGAGATCAGCCCCAGCATTTT.

This clone was recorded a few times. DNA for the CDR3: TGTGCCAGTAGCCAGCCAGGTTCCTACAATGAGCAGTTCTTC. Its translation is CASSQPGSYNEQFF. This sequence joins TRBV19 and TRBJ2-1, with unresolved D. Germline V CDR1 and CDR2: LNHDA, SQIVND (reference sequence). V was trimmed by 6 bases and J by 1 base, leaving 10 bases between them. CDR3 size: 14 residues.

This clone was picked up a small number of times. V usage is TRBV13 and J usage is TRBJ2-7; D is unresolved. V was shortened by 5 bases and J by 4 bases, with 12 bases between the two germline ends. CDR1 and CDR2 (germline): PRHDT, FYEKMQ (reference sequence). This CDR3 comprises 13 residues. The CDR3 region has the DNA TGTGCCAGCAGCCGACCCGGCGGATACGAGCAGTACTTC. Translated: CASSRPGGYEQYF.

This chain joins TRBV12-3 or TRBV12-4 and TRBJ1-6, with D perhaps TRBD1 (5 bases). The V gene lost 3 bases and the J gene lost 9 bases, with 9 bases spanning the gap. The CDR3 covers 13 residues. The CDR3 sequence is CASSLAGGSPLHF. Here the CDR3 DNA reads TGTGCCAGCAGTTTGGCCGGGGGTTCACCCCTCCACTTT.

Comments on this clone: One end of the junction varies from germline; a read error may be responsible. The genes are TRBV18 and TRBJ1-4; no reliable D call. The CDR3 length is 17 residues. Germline V gene sequence: CDR1 KGHSH, CDR2 LQKENI. The CDR3 loop reads CASSPPEGRTTSEKLFF. The DNA of the CDR3 is TGTGCCAGCTCACCACCGGAAGGACGAACAACTAGTGAAAAACTGTTTTTT. The full variable domain, rest sourced from reference TRBV18 and TRBJ1-4, is NAGVMQNPRHLVRRRGQEARLRCSPMKGHSHVYWYRQLPEEGLKFMVYLQKENIIDESGMPKERFSAEFPKEGPSILRIQQVVRGDSAAYFCASSPPEGRTTSEKLFFGSGTQLSVL.

CDR3 in DNA: TGTGCCAGCAGTGCGACTAAGACCGGGGAGCTGTTTTTT. Translated, it gives CASSATKTGELFF. This chain links TRBV6-4 with TRBJ2-2; TRBD2 is a possible D gene (5 bases). The CDR3 consists of 13 residues. V was pared by 4 bases and J by 5 bases, with 8 bases between. Germline V gene sequence: CDR1 MRHNA, CDR2 SNTAGT.

The CDR3, as DNA: TGTGCCAGCAGCTCCGGACACGCCGGAGCACCAGGAGAGACCCAGTACTTC. This codes for CASSSGHAGAPGETQYF. The chain recombines TRBV5-4 with TRBJ2-5; a possible D gene is TRBD1 (5 bases). V was cut by 3 bases and J by 4 bases, with 22 bases left in between. In germline, CDR1 is SGHNT, CDR2 YYREEE (reference sequence). The CDR3 is 17 amino acids.

The J gene is TRBJ2-1, the V gene TRBV4-1; TRBD1 matches at 7 bases. Trimming cost V 0 bases and J 0 bases; bases outside gene matches: 5. Looked up from germline, CDR1 is MGHRA and CDR2 is YSYEKL. This CDR3 spans 17 amino acids. CDR3 sequence: CASSQERRGTSYNEQFF. The CDR3 DNA sequence: TGCGCCAGCAGCCAAGAGCGCAGGGGGACCTCCTACAATGAGCAGTTCTTC.

The rearrangement joins TRBV5-6 to TRBJ1-1; D gene ambiguous. This CDR3 is built from 13 residues. Trimming pared 2 bases from V and 5 bases from J, leaving 10 bases between. CDR1 and CDR2 from the germline V gene are SGHDT and YYEEEE. For the CDR3, the DNA is TGTGCCAGCAGCTTCGGAGGAAGGACTGAAGCTTTCTTT. It translates to CASSFGGRTEAFF.

The rearrangement uses TRBV5-1 and TRBJ1-2; perhaps TRBD1 as D (5 bases). V lost 4 bases and J lost 2, with 12 bases in between. The CDR3 spans 14 residues. Germline V gene data show CDR1 as SGHRS and CDR2 as YFSETQ. CDR3 in DNA: TGCGCCAGCAGCGGGGCGACGGCGAACTATGGCTACACCTTC. It translates to CASSGATANYGYTF.